The 28 T cell receptor beta chains below were found in one sample sequenced in a study of blood T cells in healthy people across ages. PCR was performed a second time for roughly 7 to 12 cycles using a sample-barcoded 5' primer and a J-beta primer mix. TCRdb re-called the 5' RACE reads through MiXCR, storing one row per CDR3 protein. The sample records 550,000 to 650,000 distinct CDR3 sequences, about 30% being singletons. The source material was blood. These TCRs come from a woman older than 75 in good health.

Points on this clonotype: One junction end does not reproduce the germline sequence, and a read error may be involved. This chain links TRBV12-3 or TRBV12-4 with TRBJ2-1; 10 bases agree with TRBD2. This CDR3 comprises 17 residues. For the CDR3, the DNA is TGTGCCAGCAGCCTTAGCGGGGGGCTGTTCTCGCACAATGAACAGTTCTTC. Translating it yields CASSLSGGLFSHNEQFF.

The gene calls are TRBV4-3 and TRBJ2-3; the match to TRBD1 covers 7 bases. With V trimmed by 8 bases and J by 2 bases, 10 bases remained unmatched. The CDR3 runs 15 residues. Germline V gives CDR1 LGHNA, CDR2 YSLEER. CDR3 in amino acids: CASAPGGGDTDTQYF. CDR3 nucleotides: TGCGCCAGCGCCCCAGGGGGTGGGGACACAGATACGCAGTATTTT.

This clonotype has more than one count but fewer than ten. Just one base apart from a much larger clone, this may be a read error. The gene calls are TRBV6-5 and TRBJ2-7; D is possibly TRBD2 (5 bases). The CDR3 is 13 residues long. The V gene lost 10 bases and the J gene lost 7 bases, with 20 bases spanning the gap. The germline V gene has CDR1 MNHEY and CDR2 SVGAGI. The CDR3 reads CATCERPSGEQYF. CDR3 sequence (DNA): TGTGCCACCTGTGAGAGGCCCAGCGGTGAGCAGTACTTC.

This chain joins TRBV30 and TRBJ1-5; TRBD1 is a possible D gene (5 bases). Trimming stripped 0 bases from V and 7 bases from J, with 7 bases between. Germline V gene sequence: CDR1 GTSNPN, CDR2 SVGIG (reference sequence). This CDR3 region has 12 residues. The chain's CDR3 is CAWSVDSQPQHF. The CDR3 DNA reads TGTGCCTGGAGTGTAGACAGCCAGCCCCAGCATTTT.

The V gene is TRBV12-3 or TRBV12-4, the J gene TRBJ1-6, with a tentative D call TRBD1 (5 bases). V was pared by 7 bases and J by 9 bases, with 25 bases between. The length of the CDR3 is 17 residues. This CDR3 reads CASIRQSDGSISSPLHF. CDR3 bases: TGTGCCAGCATTAGACAGTCGGACGGATCTATTAGTTCACCCCTCCACTTT.

Ten or more counts support this clonotype. V usage is TRBV20-1 and J usage is TRBJ1-2; the match to TRBD1 covers 10 bases. The CDR3 runs to 14 residues. The junction had 7 bases not matched to a gene; V was cut back by 6 bases and J by 3 bases. The germline V gene encodes CDR1 DFQATT and CDR2 SNEGSKA (reference sequence). The CDR3 DNA follows: TGCAGTGCCATGGGACAGGGGTGGCACTATGGCTACACCTTC. Amino acids: CSAMGQGWHYGYTF.

This clonotype occurred many times. The V call is TRBV7-3, the J call TRBJ2-1; 16 positions agree with TRBD2. The CDR3 totals 16 residues. Germline assignment: CDR1 SGHTA and CDR2 FQGTGA. J gave up 13 bases and V 2 bases, and 8 bases lay outside the gene matches. CDR3 in DNA: TGTGCCAGCAGCTTATCCGGGACTAGCGGGGGGGAAGGCCAGTTCTTC. Translation gives CASSLSGTSGGEGQFF.

This clonotype was seen many times. The genes are TRBV7-2 and TRBJ2-7; D unresolved. CDR3 length equals 11 residues. CDR1 and CDR2 from the germline V gene are SGHTA and FQGNSA. With 6 bases removed from V and 7 bases from J, the gap between germline ends came to 10 bases. CDR3 amino acids: CASRAYQEQYF. The CDR3 DNA reads TGTGCCAGCAGAGCTTATCAGGAGCAGTACTTC.

The chain joins TRBV20-1 to TRBJ2-5; TRBD2 might be the D (6 bases). Per the germline V gene, CDR1 is DFQATT and CDR2 is SNEGSKA (reference sequence). With 5 bases removed from V and 1 base from J, the gap between germline ends came to 20 bases. This CDR3 comprises 16 residues. CDR3: CSAVRWGVQVQETQYF. The CDR3 coding sequence is TGCAGTGCTGTCCGGTGGGGGGTCCAGGTCCAAGAGACCCAGTACTTC.

Note on this clonotype: An end of the junction does not agree with germline; a read error may underlie this. V and J are TRBV7-3 and TRBJ2-2; 10 bases agree with TRBD2. Germline CDR1 reads SGHTA; CDR2 reads FQGTGA. CDR3 size: 16 residues. CDR3 sequence: CASSITAGGHFGELFF. CDR3 nucleotide sequence: TGTGCCAGCAGCATAACAGCGGGGGGGCACTTCGGGGAGCTGTTTTTT.

A remark on this clonotype: Compared with germline, one end of the junction differs, possibly owing to a read error. J is TRBJ2-2 and V is TRBV6-5; 7 bases agree with TRBD1. The CDR3 runs 17 residues. The germline CDR1 and CDR2 sequences are MNHEY and SVGAGI. This CDR3 is CAGSWSTGTGITGELFF. The CDR3 coding sequence is TGTGCCGGCAGTTGGTCGACAGGGACGGGGATTACCGGGGAGCTGTTTTTT.

This clonotype was detected ten times or more. At one end the junction does not follow the germline gene, possibly because of a read error. The chain joins TRBV28 to TRBJ2-5; TRBD1 or TRBD2 may be the D gene (5 bases each). CDR1 and CDR2 from the germline V gene are MDHEN and SYDVKM. CDR3 length: 14 amino acids. The CDR3 bases are TGTGCCAGCAGCCTCCGGGGCTACCAAAAGACCCAGTACTTC. This sequence encodes CASSLRGYQKTQYF.

The chain employs TRBV10-3 and TRBJ1-5; possible D gene TRBD1, 6 bases. The CDR3 totals 15 residues. V was clipped by 2 bases and J by 4 bases, with 12 bases between them. Looked up from germline, CDR1 is ENHRY and CDR2 is SYGVKD. Here the CDR3 reads CAISETGTKNQPQHF. The DNA of the CDR3 is TGTGCCATCAGTGAGACCGGGACAAAGAATCAGCCCCAGCATTTT.

The gene calls are TRBV20-1 and TRBJ1-5, with D possibly matching TRBD1 (6 bases). In germline, CDR1 is DFQATT, CDR2 SNEGSKA (reference sequence). This CDR3 has 13 amino acids. Between the trimmed V and J ends, which lost 6 bases and 5 bases, there was a span of 14 bases. CDR3 sequence: CSATRTDDQPQHF. DNA for the CDR3: TGCAGTGCAACCCGGACAGATGATCAGCCCCAGCATTTT.

Turning to this clonotype: Since a far larger clone is one base different, this is likely a read error. This rearrangement joins TRBV7-2 to TRBJ2-3; D is possibly TRBD1 or TRBD2 (6 bases each). Germline loops: CDR1 SGHTA, CDR2 FQGNSA. CDR3 length: 12 residues. CDR3 DNA: TGTGCCAACAGCTTAGGGGGGGATACGCAGTATTTT. It translates to CANSLGGDTQYF. Full variable domain (missing parts from reference TRBV7-2 and TRBJ2-3): GAGVSQSPSNKVTEKGKDVELRCDPISGHTALYWYRQSLGQGLEFLIYFQGNSAPDKSGLPSDRFSAERTGGSVSTLTIQRTQQEDSAVYLCANSLGGDTQYFGPGTRLTVL.

The chain joins TRBV7-3 to TRBJ2-7; D is possibly TRBD2 (6 bases). V lost 3 bases, J lost 1 base, and 16 bases lay in between. Germline CDR1 reads SGHTA; CDR2 reads FQGTGA. This CDR3 has 16 amino acids. CDR3 nucleotide sequence: TGTGCCAGCAGCTTCATTATAGGGACTTCTTCCTACGAGCAGTACTTC. This codes for CASSFIIGTSSYEQYF.

This clonotype was seen a few times. V is TRBV5-1 and J is TRBJ2-1; unclear D gene. Trimming took 0 bases from V and 1 from J, leaving 11 bases between them. Germline CDR1 reads SGHRS; CDR2 reads YFSETQ. This CDR3 comprises 16 residues. CDR3 sequence reads: CASSLGDGSSYNEQFF. The CDR3 nucleotides are TGCGCCAGCAGCTTGGGAGACGGTTCTTCCTACAATGAGCAGTTCTTC.

This clonotype was counted ten times or more. The gene calls are TRBV20-1 and TRBJ2-3; 10 nucleotides line up with TRBD2. Germline lookup yields CDR1 DFQATT and CDR2 SNEGSKA (reference sequence). The CDR3 loop spans 15 amino acids. V dropped 2 bases and J dropped 2; count of bases not matched to a gene: 4. CDR3 DNA sequence: TGCAGTGCTAGAAAGACTAGCGGGTACACAGATACGCAGTATTTT. This translates into CSARKTSGYTDTQYF.

Ten or more counts support this clonotype. The rearrangement links TRBV6-1 to TRBJ2-1, with 10 nucleotides matching TRBD2. The ends lost 0 bases at V and 9 bases at J; junction bases unmatched: 11. Germline lookup yields CDR1 MNHNS and CDR2 SASEGT. There are 17 residues in the CDR3. The CDR3 loop is CASSEASSGGIRLEQFF. CDR3 coding DNA: TGTGCCAGCAGTGAAGCCTCTAGCGGGGGCATCCGGCTTGAGCAGTTCTTC.

V and J are TRBV2 and TRBJ2-2; D not certain. This CDR3 spans 13 amino acids. Germline V gene lookup returns CDR1 SNHLY and CDR2 FYNNEI. V lost 0 bases to trimming and J lost 4 bases, with 3 bases between them. The CDR3 here is CASSEASTGELFF. As DNA, the CDR3 is TGTGCCAGCAGTGAAGCTAGCACCGGGGAGCTGTTTTTT.

This clonotype has a handful of counts. DNA for the CDR3: TGTGCCAGCAGCCAAGGGCAGGACCCCTCCTACGAGCAGTACTTC. Its protein product is CASSQGQDPSYEQYF. The V gene is TRBV4-2, the J gene TRBJ2-7; D remains ambiguous. Germline lookup yields CDR1 LGHNA and CDR2 YNFKEQ. Trimming cost V 1 base and J 0 bases, with 10 bases left between them. The CDR3 extends over 15 amino acids.

This clonotype was observed at least ten times. The rearrangement links TRBV10-3 to TRBJ2-3, with D perhaps TRBD1 (6 bases). Trimming left V 6 bases short and J 2 bases short, with 12 bases between. The germline V gene encodes CDR1 ENHRY and CDR2 SYGVKD. CDR3 length: 14 residues. CDR3 DNA sequence: TGTGCCATCAGCCGGGACATGTACACAGATACGCAGTATTTT. Protein: CAISRDMYTDTQYF.

The rearrangement uses TRBV6-5 and TRBJ2-7, with D tentatively TRBD1 (5 bases). The germline gives CDR1 MNHEY, CDR2 SVGAGI. Trimming took off 5 bases at V and 2 bases at J, with 13 bases between the two ends. The CDR3 is 14 amino acids. CDR3 DNA sequence: TGTGCCAGCAGTCTCAAATCGACAGCCTACGAGCAGTACTTC. Translated, it gives CASSLKSTAYEQYF.

A few counts support this clonotype. This could be a read error, since a much larger clone is one nucleotide away. The V call is TRBV5-6, the J call TRBJ1-2, with 7 nucleotides matching TRBD1. Germline-derived CDR1 and CDR2 are SGHDT and YYEEEE. Germline trimming cut 0 bases from V and 8 bases from J; bases unmatched to any gene: 7. The CDR3 is 14 residues long. CDR3 region: CASSLGAGGRGYTF. The DNA for the CDR3 is TGTGCCAGCAGCTTGGGAGCAGGGGGACGGGGCTACACCTTC.

In regard to this clonotype: A much larger clone differs from this one at a single base, so this may be a read error. The chain combines TRBV5-6 with TRBJ1-2, with D unresolved. Germline V gene sequence: CDR1 SGHDT, CDR2 YYEEEE. Trimming took off 0 bases at V and 4 bases at J, with 7 bases between the two ends. This CDR3 has 13 amino acids. CDR3 DNA sequence: TGTGCCAGCAGCTTGGAAAGGTGCTATGGCTACACCTTC. Translation: CASSLERCYGYTF.

This clonotype has only a few counts. The chain has TRBV3-1 and TRBJ2-3; 7 bases agree with TRBD2. The CDR3 totals 15 residues. The trim removed 4 bases at V and 4 bases at J, leaving 8 bases unmatched. CDR1 is LGHDT and CDR2 is YNNKEL in the germline V gene (reference sequence). The CDR3 nucleotides are TGTGCCAGCAGCCCCCTAGCGGTAGGCCCAGATACGCAGTATTTT. It yields the protein CASSPLAVGPDTQYF.

This clonotype has ten or more counts. The chain is built from TRBV7-3 and TRBJ2-5, with 10 bases aligning to TRBD2. This CDR3 spans 15 amino acids. V shed 6 bases and J 11 bases; nucleotides not matched to a gene: 15. CDR1 is SGHTA, CDR2 FQGTGA, per germline. CDR3 loop: CASRPTSGAYNEQYF. For the CDR3, the DNA is TGTGCCAGCAGGCCTACTAGCGGGGCCTACAATGAGCAGTACTTC.

This clonotype appeared many times. The chain employs TRBV5-1 and TRBJ2-3, with D unresolved. Trimming pared 4 bases from V and 0 bases from J, leaving 6 bases between. Germline V lookup: CDR1 SGHRS, CDR2 YFSETQ. The CDR3 spans 13 residues. CDR3 protein: CASSTDSTDTQYF. The CDR3 coding sequence is TGCGCCAGCAGCACGGACAGCACAGATACGCAGTATTTT. The entire variable domain, with the rest obtained from reference TRBV5-1 and TRBJ2-3, is as follows: KAGVTQTPRYLIKTRGQQVTLSCSPISGHRSVSWYQQTPGQGLQFLFEYFSETQRNKGNFPGRFSGRQFSNSRSEMNVSTLELGDSALYLCASSTDSTDTQYFGPGTRLTVL.